One and the same sample provided the 16 T cell receptor beta chains below, sequenced in a study of blood T cell repertoires in COVID-19. TCRdb's table, derived via immunoSEQ multiplex PCR, lists solely in-frame clones and lacks some. This sample carries about 170,000 clones, about 85% of them seen once, and the ten largest clones take 6.9%. The sample taken for sequencing was peripheral blood. The source is a man older than 75 with COVID-19, enrolled during active disease.

This sequence joins TRBV29-1 and TRBJ2-7; 7 nucleotides agree with TRBD1. The CDR3 length is 13 residues. Per the germline V gene, CDR1 is SQVTM and CDR2 is ANQGSEA. V lost 4 bases to trimming and J lost 3 bases; unmatched junction nucleotides: 6. CDR3 nucleotides: TGCAGCGTTGGCAGGGGGTTCCTCTACGAGCAGTACTTC. It specifies CSVGRGFLYEQYF.

The chain joins TRBV6-4 to TRBJ2-7; no reliable D call. V was pared by 7 bases and J by 1 base, with 11 bases between. The CDR3 runs to 13 residues. CDR1 and CDR2 from the germline V gene are MRHNA and SNTAGT. The CDR3 region has the DNA TGTGCCAGCACCGGGTCCCGGTCCTACGAGCAGTACTTC. This encodes CASTGSRSYEQYF.

The chain has TRBV5-4 and TRBJ2-5; D may be TRBD2 (6 bases). CDR3 length equals 13 residues. Germline V CDR1 and CDR2: SGHNT, YYREEE (reference sequence). V was clipped by 5 bases and J by 5 bases, with 13 bases between them. CDR3 sequence reads: CASRPGEEETQYF. The CDR3 DNA follows: TGTGCCAGCAGACCGGGAGAAGAGGAGACCCAGTACTTC.

J is TRBJ2-7 and V is TRBV6-6; the match to TRBD2 covers 8 bases. Trimming at V came to 7 bases and at J to 1 base, leaving 9 bases not matched to a gene. This CDR3 region has 15 residues. The germline CDR1 and CDR2 sequences are MNHNY and SVGAGI (reference sequence). The CDR3 region is CASNSGTSESYEQYF. The CDR3 region has the DNA TGTGCCAGCAATTCCGGGACTAGTGAGTCCTACGAGCAGTACTTC.

The chain joins TRBV6-1 to TRBJ1-2; 9 nucleotides align to TRBD1. Germline V lookup: CDR1 MNHNS, CDR2 SASEGT. After removal of 3 bases from V and 8 bases from J, the junction contained 10 bases not matched to a gene. The CDR3 consists of 15 residues. The CDR3 spells CASSDNPTGGVGYTF. DNA of the CDR3: TGTGCCAGCAGTGACAACCCGACAGGGGGTGTAGGCTACACCTTC.

The CDR3 sequence is CASSSGSQRGTDTQYF. In DNA form, the CDR3 reads TGTGCCAGCAGCTCCGGGTCCCAACGAGGCACAGATACGCAGTATTTT. This chain connects TRBV11-2 to TRBJ2-3; D is unclear. The V gene's germline CDR1 is SGHAT and CDR2 FQNNGV. V lost 4 bases and J 1 base, leaving 15 bases between the germline ends. The CDR3 is made up of 16 amino acids.

In its sample, this clone was seen once. The chain has TRBV12-3 or TRBV12-4 and TRBJ2-4; TRBD1 is a possible D gene (6 bases). The V end lost 0 bases, the J end lost 12 bases, and 12 bases lay between the germline ends. This CDR3 is 13 amino acids long. The CDR3 sequence: CASSLADQGHQYF. The CDR3, as DNA: TGTGCCAGCAGTTTAGCGGATCAGGGACATCAGTACTTC.

This clone appeared once. The V call is TRBV27, the J call TRBJ2-7, with 10 bases fitting TRBD1. Germline V gives CDR1 MNHEY, CDR2 SMNVEV (reference sequence). The CDR3 runs to 14 residues. The V segment lost 3 bases and the J segment 4 bases; nucleotides outside the gene matches: 3. CDR3 sequence reads: CASSFRDRGYEQYF. The DNA of the CDR3 is TGTGCCAGCAGTTTTCGGGACAGGGGTTACGAGCAGTACTTC.

The chain employs TRBV10-1 and TRBJ1-4, with a weak D call TRBD1 (6 bases). The CDR3 is made up of 16 amino acids. Trimming took 2 bases from V and 8 from J, leaving 18 bases between them. CDR1 WNHNN and CDR2 SYGVQD come from the germline V gene (reference sequence). The CDR3 sequence is CASSEERGGAREKLFF. CDR3 DNA: TGCGCCAGCAGTGAGGAAAGGGGGGGCGCGAGGGAAAAACTGTTTTTT.

The rearrangement joins TRBV7-2 to TRBJ2-1; D might be TRBD2 (6 bases). The CDR3 runs to 15 residues. Germline V gene lookup returns CDR1 SGHTA and CDR2 FQGNSA. The V and J ends lost 5 bases and 7 bases respectively, with 18 bases between them. The CDR3 nucleotides read TGTGCCAGCAGCGCGCCTGGGGGGAGGTCGAATGAGCAGTTCTTC. This codes for CASSAPGGRSNEQFF.

The chain recombines TRBV29-1 with TRBJ2-5; D possibly corresponds to TRBD1 (6 bases). Trimming took 1 base from V and 5 from J, leaving 14 bases between them. The CDR3 is 14 residues long. From germline, CDR1 is SQVTM and CDR2 ANQGSEA. DNA for the CDR3: TGCAGCGTTGAAGCGGCTACTACAGGGGAGACCCAGTACTTC. Its translation: CSVEAATTGETQYF.

This clone was seen a single time. The V and J genes are TRBV19 and TRBJ1-1; tentative D call: TRBD1 (5 bases). The CDR3 extends over 12 amino acids. The germline V gene has CDR1 LNHDA and CDR2 SQIVND (reference sequence). V was pared by 0 bases and J by 10 bases, with 9 bases between. CDR3 amino acids: CASSIEGRGAFF. CDR3 nucleotides: TGTGCCAGTAGTATAGAAGGAAGGGGAGCTTTCTTT.

This sequence joins TRBV7-2 and TRBJ1-5, with 12 bases lining up with TRBD1. The V gene end was trimmed by 2 bases and the J gene end by 5 bases; junction bases not matched to a gene: 4. This CDR3 contains 16 residues. The germline CDR1 and CDR2 sequences are SGHTA and FQGNSA. The CDR3: CASSLYGTGGHQPQHF. DNA of the CDR3: TGTGCCAGCAGCTTATATGGGACAGGGGGCCATCAGCCCCAGCATTTT.

The V gene is TRBV7-3, the J gene TRBJ2-1, with 10 nucleotides matching TRBD2. After removal of 2 bases from V and 7 bases from J, the junction contained 11 bases not matched to a gene. The CDR3 is 17 amino acids. Germline CDR1 SGHTA, CDR2 FQGTGA. This chain's CDR3 is CASSLRRSGGADNEQFF. As DNA, the CDR3 is TGTGCCAGCAGCTTACGGAGGAGCGGGGGGGCCGATAATGAGCAGTTCTTC.

This chain uses TRBV4-1 with TRBJ1-1; 7 nucleotides match TRBD1. Trimming took 4 bases from V and 1 from J; bases not matched to a gene: 6. This CDR3 is 15 amino acids long. The germline V gene has CDR1 MGHRA and CDR2 YSYEKL. CDR3 loop: CASSLEDRWNTEAFF. The CDR3 coding sequence is TGCGCCAGCAGCCTAGAGGACAGGTGGAACACTGAAGCTTTCTTT.

V and J are TRBV10-1 and TRBJ2-2, with a weak D call TRBD2 (5 bases). The CDR3 length is 16 residues. Looked up from germline, CDR1 is WNHNN and CDR2 is SYGVQD (reference sequence). V dropped 5 bases and J dropped 9 bases, with 22 bases sitting between them. The CDR3 is CASSYGVGRGPRELFF. The DNA for the CDR3 is TGCGCCAGCAGTTACGGGGTCGGTAGAGGGCCTCGGGAGCTGTTTTTT.